Shown below are 5 T cell receptor beta chains from a single sample sequenced in a study of beta chain features in type 1 diabetes. Reverse transcribing all isolated RNA meant expressed TCRB transcripts were sequenced. Clones were read by immunoSEQ multiplex PCR, and TCRdb kept only the in-frame ones, dropping some. The table records 330,000 or so clones, roughly a fifth of them present only once. Specimen: naive CD4+ T cells from blood. The receptor set was obtained from a woman younger than 30 in good health.

The chain couples TRBV6-5 to TRBJ2-1, with D perhaps TRBD2 (6 bases). Per germline, CDR1 MNHEY and CDR2 SVGAGI. The CDR3 contains 14 residues. V was trimmed by 6 bases and J by 8 bases, leaving 17 bases between them. The CDR3 loop reads CASSRAGSRYEQFF. In nucleotides, the CDR3 is TGTGCCAGCAGCCGCGCGGGGAGTCGGTATGAGCAGTTCTTC.

The rearrangement links TRBV25-1 to TRBJ1-1; the D is unclear. Trimming took off 1 base at V and 10 bases at J, with 10 bases between the two ends. The CDR3 contains 12 residues. Germline V gene sequence: CDR1 MGHDK, CDR2 SYGVNS. The CDR3 DNA reads as TGTGCCAGCAGTGAATGGGAGGTTGGAGCTTTCTTT. As protein: CASSEWEVGAFF.

The gene calls are TRBV7-9 and TRBJ1-1; D unresolved. Germline loops: CDR1 SEHNR, CDR2 FQNEAQ (reference sequence). The V and J ends lost 5 bases and 8 bases respectively, with 12 bases between them. The CDR3 length is 12 residues. The CDR3 loop is CASSRSPGEAFF. The CDR3 DNA sequence: TGTGCCAGCAGCCGTTCTCCCGGGGAAGCTTTCTTT.

The J gene is TRBJ2-3, the V gene TRBV7-9; TRBD1 matches at 7 bases. Germline CDR1 reads SEHNR; CDR2 reads FQNEAQ (reference sequence). This CDR3 has 14 residues. V was pared by 8 bases and J by 6 bases, with 11 bases of the junction left unmatched. In nucleotides, the CDR3 is TGTGCCAGCTTACTGGGGACAGCAGCTGATACGCAGTATTTT. Its protein product is CASLLGTAADTQYF. The whole variable domain, filled in from reference TRBV7-9 and TRBJ2-3, reads DTGVSQNPRHKITKRGQNVTFRCDPISEHNRLYWYRQTLGQGPEFLTYFQNEAQLEKSRLLSDRFSAERPKGSFSTLEIQRTEQGDSAMYLCASLLGTAADTQYFGPGTRLTVL.

This clone was detected a few times. The chain has TRBV5-1 and TRBJ2-1; TRBD2 matches at 7 bases. CDR1 and CDR2 from the germline V gene are SGHRS and YFSETQ. V dropped 6 bases and J dropped 0; count of bases not matched to a gene: 9. The CDR3 covers 16 residues. This chain's CDR3 is CASTDSGGSSYNEQFF. The DNA of the CDR3 is TGCGCCAGCACCGATTCCGGGGGGAGCTCCTACAATGAGCAGTTCTTC.